Presented here are 29 T cell receptor beta chains from one specimen sequenced in a study of blood T cell repertoires in COVID-19. Assay used: immunoSEQ multiplex PCR; TCRdb lists only in-frame clones, some missing. This sample has some 83,000 clones, with about 86% found just once. The material sequenced was peripheral blood. The receptors come from a man older than 75 with acute or convalescent COVID-19.

The V call is TRBV19, the J call TRBJ2-6; 9 nucleotides agree with TRBD1. CDR1 is LNHDA and CDR2 is SQIVND in the germline V gene (reference sequence). Trimming removed 5 bases from V and 1 base from J; junction bases left unmatched: 9. CDR3 length: 18 amino acids. CDR3 DNA sequence: TGTGCCAGTAGTCCGGGACAGGGTGTGGGATCTGGGGCCAACGTCCTGACTTTC. Amino acid sequence: CASSPGQGVGSGANVLTF.

This clone was recorded only once. The chain recombines TRBV7-3 with TRBJ2-1, with 9 bases that match TRBD2. The ends lost 2 bases at V and 4 bases at J; junction bases unmatched: 3. The length of the CDR3 is 15 residues. Germline assignment: CDR1 SGHTA and CDR2 FQGTGA. DNA of the CDR3: TGTGCCAGCAGCTTAGGGGCGGGAGGGTACAATGAGCAGTTCTTC. Its translation: CASSLGAGGYNEQFF.

The V and J genes are TRBV18 and TRBJ2-7; TRBD1 matches at 9 bases. Trimming at V came to 3 bases and at J to 6 bases, leaving 3 bases not matched to a gene. The CDR3 has 13 amino acids. Per germline, CDR1 KGHSH and CDR2 LQKENI. The CDR3 region is CASSPGQGGEQYF. For the CDR3, the DNA is TGTGCCAGCTCACCGGGACAGGGTGGCGAGCAGTACTTC.

About this clone: Other nucleotide sequences in the sample specify the same CDR3. The V and J genes are TRBV18 and TRBJ2-1, with TRBD2 matching over 7 bases. This CDR3 has 16 amino acids. The J segment lost 4 bases and the V segment lost 0 bases, leaving 6 bases of the junction unmatched. Germline assignment: CDR1 KGHSH and CDR2 LQKENI. The CDR3 region has the DNA TGTGCCAGCTCACCACCCTCGGGGGGACGATACAATGAGCAGTTCTTC. Translating it yields CASSPPSGGRYNEQFF. The full variable domain, with the rest looked up from reference TRBV18 and TRBJ2-1, is NAGVMQNPRHLVRRRGQEARLRCSPMKGHSHVYWYRQLPEEGLKFMVYLQKENIIDESGMPKERFSAEFPKEGPSILRIQQVVRGDSAAYFCASSPPSGGRYNEQFFGPGTRLTVL.

The rearrangement uses TRBV6-5 and TRBJ2-3, with 7 bases matching TRBD1. Unmatched junction bases numbered 9, after V lost 6 bases and J lost 6 bases. The CDR3 covers 14 residues. Per germline, CDR1 MNHEY and CDR2 SVGAGI. The CDR3 protein is CASSRRTGRDTQYF. In nucleotides, the CDR3 is TGTGCCAGCAGCCGCCGGACAGGAAGGGATACGCAGTATTTT.

V and J are TRBV9 and TRBJ1-2; D gene ambiguous. There are 18 residues in the CDR3. V was shortened by 6 bases and J by 0 bases, with 24 bases between the two germline ends. Germline CDR1 is SGDLS and CDR2 is YYNGEE. The CDR3 spells CASTDSAEWREANYGYTF. Written as DNA, the CDR3 is TGTGCCAGCACAGACTCAGCAGAGTGGCGTGAAGCTAACTATGGCTACACCTTC.

CDR3 in DNA: TGTGCCAGCAGCTCAGGCGACTCTGGGGCCAACGTCCTGACTTTC. Translated: CASSSGDSGANVLTF. V is TRBV3-1 (or the pseudogene TRBV3-2) and J is TRBJ2-6; unclear D gene. V was clipped by 5 bases and J by 0 bases, with 8 bases between them. Germline lookup yields CDR1 LGHDT and CDR2 YNNKEL (reference sequence). CDR3 length: 15 amino acids.

The chain combines TRBV28 with TRBJ1-2, with D tentatively TRBD1 (6 bases). CDR1 is MDHEN, CDR2 SYDVKM, per germline. Trimming cost V 5 bases and J 3 bases, with 10 bases left between them. This CDR3 has 13 residues. The CDR3 region has the DNA TGTGCCAGCAGTGACTCAGGGGACTATGGCTACACCTTC. It is translated as CASSDSGDYGYTF.

This rearrangement joins TRBV6-5 to TRBJ1-2, with 7 bases fitting TRBD1. The CDR3 extends over 15 amino acids. With 1 base clipped from V and 7 bases from J, the junction kept 9 bases outside the gene matches. Germline V CDR1 and CDR2: MNHEY, SVGAGI. In nucleotides, the CDR3 is TGTGCCAGCAGTTACTACTCTACAGGGGCGGGTGGCTACACCTTC. Amino acids: CASSYYSTGAGGYTF.

The chain employs TRBV5-4 and TRBJ1-1; no firm D call. Trimming shortened V by 0 bases and J by 1 base, and 7 bases separated the two germline ends. The germline V gene has CDR1 SGHNT and CDR2 YYREEE (reference sequence). The CDR3 is made up of 14 amino acids. The CDR3 protein is CASSLGLRNTEAFF. The CDR3 DNA reads TGTGCCAGCAGCTTGGGACTGAGGAACACTGAAGCTTTCTTT.

Only a few counts were recorded for this clone. The rearrangement links TRBV7-2 to TRBJ2-1; 10 bases agree with TRBD2. Germline assignment: CDR1 SGHTA and CDR2 FQGNSA. V was clipped by 0 bases and J by 8 bases; unmatched bases: 7. The CDR3 totals 16 residues. The CDR3, as DNA: TGTGCCAGCAGCTTAGCGGGTCCTAGCGGGAGCTATGAGCAGTTCTTC. This translates into CASSLAGPSGSYEQFF.

This chain connects TRBV9 to TRBJ1-5, with D possibly being TRBD1 (6 bases). The CDR3 has 13 amino acids. Germline V gene lookup returns CDR1 SGDLS and CDR2 YYNGEE. V was shortened by 3 bases and J by 5 bases, with 9 bases between the two germline ends. The CDR3 loop is CASSEDSYQPQHF. CDR3 DNA: TGTGCCAGCAGCGAGGACAGTTATCAGCCCCAGCATTTT.

The V gene is TRBV19, the J gene TRBJ1-1, with D tentatively TRBD1 (6 bases). Per germline, CDR1 LNHDA and CDR2 SQIVND (reference sequence). This CDR3 has 15 residues. The V gene lost 1 base and the J gene lost 3 bases, with 12 bases spanning the gap. The CDR3 loop reads CASSIGSGVDTEAFF. The CDR3 DNA is TGTGCCAGTAGTATAGGTTCAGGGGTCGACACTGAAGCTTTCTTT.

The J gene is TRBJ1-2, the V gene TRBV30; D is possibly TRBD1 (5 bases). CDR1 is GTSNPN, CDR2 SVGIG, per germline (reference sequence). V was shortened by 0 bases and J by 7 bases, with 9 bases between the two germline ends. The CDR3 runs 12 residues. The CDR3 DNA reads as TGTGCCTGGAGTGTACAGGTCGGTGGCTACACCTTC. This translates into CAWSVQVGGYTF. Complete variable domain (other parts from reference TRBV30 and TRBJ1-2): SQTIHQWPATLVQPVGSPLSLECTVEGTSNPNLYWYRQAAGRGLQLLFYSVGIGQISSEVPQNLSASRPQDRQFILSSKKLLLSDSGFYLCAWSVQVGGYTFGSGTRLTVV.

This rearrangement joins TRBV2 to TRBJ2-2; 7 nucleotides align to TRBD1. Germline V CDR1 and CDR2: SNHLY, FYNNEI. CDR3 length equals 14 residues. J was trimmed by 2 bases and V by 6 bases; bases with no gene match: 3. The CDR3 loop reads CASSGDRNTGELFF. The CDR3 region has the DNA TGTGCCAGCAGCGGGGACAGAAACACCGGGGAGCTGTTTTTT.

The chain combines TRBV15 with TRBJ2-3, with 12 bases aligning to TRBD1. The CDR3 has 16 amino acids. V lost 4 bases to trimming and J lost 3 bases; unmatched junction nucleotides: 5. Per the germline V gene, CDR1 is LNHNV and CDR2 is YYDKDF (reference sequence). DNA for the CDR3: TGTGCCACCAGCAAGGGGACAGGGGGCATAACAGATACGCAGTATTTT. Its protein is CATSKGTGGITDTQYF.

A few counts support this clone. The chain couples TRBV20-1 to TRBJ2-3; TRBD2 is a possible D gene (5 bases). The CDR3 runs 11 residues. The V and J ends lost 6 bases and 11 bases respectively, with 15 bases between them. Looked up from germline, CDR1 is DFQATT and CDR2 is SNEGSKA (reference sequence). The CDR3 DNA reads as TGCAGTGCCGAAGCTAGCCAGAGGCAGTATTTT. Its translation: CSAEASQRQYF.

The CDR3 reads CASGQAPRIQPQHF. In DNA, the CDR3 is TGTGCCAGCGGACAGGCCCCGAGGATTCAGCCCCAGCATTTT. J is TRBJ1-5 and V is TRBV28, with 7 bases matching TRBD1. Per germline, CDR1 MDHEN and CDR2 SYDVKM. The CDR3 spans 14 residues. V gave up 8 bases and J gave up 6 bases; unmatched junction bases: 10.

The rearrangement links TRBV7-9 to TRBJ1-4; the D gene is possibly TRBD1 (5 bases). The CDR3 is 15 amino acids. The germline V gene encodes CDR1 SEHNR and CDR2 FQNEAQ (reference sequence). V lost 2 bases and J 7 bases, leaving 14 bases between the germline ends. The CDR3 region is CASSLPAGGGEKLFF. CDR3 bases: TGTGCCAGCAGCTTACCGGCGGGGGGAGGTGAAAAACTGTTTTTT. The entire variable domain, with the rest obtained from reference TRBV7-9 and TRBJ1-4, is as follows: DTGVSQNPRHKITKRGQNVTFRCDPISEHNRLYWYRQTLGQGPEFLTYFQNEAQLEKSRLLSDRFSAERPKGSFSTLEIQRTEQGDSAMYLCASSLPAGGGEKLFFGSGTQLSVL.

The V and J genes are TRBV19 and TRBJ1-1; TRBD1 agrees at 7 bases. V shed 2 bases and J 5 bases; nucleotides not matched to a gene: 2. CDR1 LNHDA and CDR2 SQIVND come from the germline V gene (reference sequence). CDR3 length: 13 residues. This chain's CDR3 is CASSIIQGTEAFF. The CDR3 bases are TGTGCCAGTAGTATAATACAGGGGACTGAAGCTTTCTTT.

The chain joins TRBV29-1 to TRBJ1-4; D might be TRBD1 (6 bases). This CDR3 comprises 13 residues. CDR1 and CDR2 from the germline V gene are SQVTM and ANQGSEA. Trimming took 4 bases from V and 6 from J, leaving 12 bases between them. The CDR3 protein is CSVAAQGYEKLFF. The CDR3 region has the DNA TGCAGCGTTGCTGCACAGGGCTATGAAAAACTGTTTTTT.

J is TRBJ2-5 and V is TRBV5-5; 7 nucleotides align to TRBD1. CDR1 is SGHKS, CDR2 YYEKEE, per germline (reference sequence). The CDR3 is 15 amino acids. Trimming cost V 0 bases and J 0 bases; bases outside gene matches: 2. The CDR3 DNA reads as TGTGCCAGCAGCTTGGGGGACAGTTACCAAGAGACCCAGTACTTC. It is translated as CASSLGDSYQETQYF.

This chain links TRBV7-9 with TRBJ1-2; TRBD1 agrees at 8 bases. After removal of 5 bases from V and 4 bases from J, the junction contained 6 bases not matched to a gene. Germline CDR1 SEHNR, CDR2 FQNEAQ (reference sequence). CDR3 size: 14 residues. CDR3 in amino acids: CASSQPGGSYGYTF. CDR3 bases: TGTGCCAGCAGCCAACCAGGGGGCTCCTATGGCTACACCTTC. Full variable domain (remainder filled in from reference TRBV7-9 and TRBJ1-2): DTGVSQNPRHKITKRGQNVTFRCDPISEHNRLYWYRQTLGQGPEFLTYFQNEAQLEKSRLLSDRFSAERPKGSFSTLEIQRTEQGDSAMYLCASSQPGGSYGYTFGSGTRLTVV.

This chain links TRBV30 with TRBJ2-7; TRBD1 matches 7 bases. Per germline, CDR1 GTSNPN and CDR2 SVGIG (reference sequence). Trimming took 5 bases from V and 5 from J; bases not matched to a gene: 12. The CDR3 is 14 residues long. CDR3 DNA: TGTGCCTGGGGGCCCGACAGGGTTGATGACGAGCAGTACTTC. Its protein is CAWGPDRVDDEQYF.

This clone was recorded once. Here the CDR3 reads CASSLYVLGNTIYF. CDR3 DNA: TGTGCCAGCAGCTTATACGTCCTAGGAAACACCATATATTTT. V and J are TRBV11-2 and TRBJ1-3; unclear D gene. This CDR3 contains 14 residues. The V gene's germline CDR1 is SGHAT and CDR2 FQNNGV. The V and J ends lost 2 bases and 4 bases respectively, with 9 bases between them.

At least ten counts were recorded for this clone. The gene calls are TRBV19 and TRBJ2-5, with 12 bases matching TRBD2. This CDR3 is 15 amino acids long. Germline loops: CDR1 LNHDA, CDR2 SQIVND (reference sequence). Trimming at V came to 6 bases and at J to 5 bases, leaving 7 bases not matched to a gene. This CDR3 reads CASRATSGSLETQYF. CDR3 sequence (DNA): TGTGCCAGTAGGGCGACTAGCGGGAGTCTGGAGACCCAGTACTTC.

The chain combines TRBV6-6 with TRBJ2-1, with 10 bases lining up with TRBD2. This CDR3 spans 16 amino acids. The V gene end was trimmed by 5 bases and the J gene end by 2 bases; junction bases not matched to a gene: 6. CDR1 is MNHNY and CDR2 is SVGAGI in the germline V gene (reference sequence). The CDR3 DNA sequence: TGTGCCAGCAGTCTCTCGCTAGCGGGAGCCTACAATGAGCAGTTCTTC. Protein product: CASSLSLAGAYNEQFF.

The chain is built from TRBV19 and TRBJ1-6, with D perhaps TRBD1 (6 bases). The germline gives CDR1 LNHDA, CDR2 SQIVND (reference sequence). The germline V and J ends were trimmed by 4 bases and 7 bases, with 14 bases remaining between them. This CDR3 is 15 amino acids long. The CDR3 is CASSTNRDQNSPLHF. CDR3 nucleotides: TGTGCCAGTAGTACCAACAGGGATCAGAATTCACCCCTCCACTTT.

This chain joins TRBV25-1 and TRBJ2-3; 12 bases align to TRBD2. Germline assignment: CDR1 MGHDK and CDR2 SYGVNS. With V trimmed by 1 base and J by 5 bases, 7 bases remained unmatched. There are 17 residues in the CDR3. The CDR3 DNA reads TGTGCCAGCAGTGAATTGCCACTAGCGGGAGGCAGAGATACGCAGTATTTT. Translation: CASSELPLAGGRDTQYF.